A single sample gave rise to the 21 T cell receptor beta chains below, sequenced in a study of CD8+ T cells in alopecia areata. cDNA prepared by RNA extraction and subsequent reverse transcription served as the template for sequencing. Assay used: immunoSEQ multiplex PCR; TCRdb lists only in-frame clones, some missing. The table lists 170,000 or so clones, about 63% of them singletons. This specimen consisted of CD4+ T cells sorted from blood, obtained at week 0. Receptor source: a human donor with alopecia areata.

This clone was counted a few times. Other DNA sequences in the sample encode the same CDR3. This chain uses TRBV29-1 with TRBJ1-1, with TRBD1 as a possible D gene (6 bases). The CDR3 consists of 13 residues. Germline CDR1 and CDR2: SQVTM and ANQGSEA. V dropped 4 bases and J dropped 0 bases, with 9 bases sitting between them. DNA of the CDR3: TGCAGCGTTGTCGGACAGTTGAACACTGAAGCTTTCTTT. It yields the protein CSVVGQLNTEAFF.

The V and J genes are TRBV5-4 and TRBJ1-6; D is uncertain. There are 14 residues in the CDR3. Germline V CDR1 and CDR2: SGHNT, YYREEE (reference sequence). The ends were cut back, 4 bases at V and 9 bases at J, with 14 bases in the middle. CDR3 residues: CASSGQTGPSPLHF. CDR3 bases: TGTGCCAGCAGCGGTCAGACGGGTCCTTCACCCCTCCACTTT. Complete variable domain (other parts from reference TRBV5-4 and TRBJ1-6): ETGVTQSPTHLIKTRGQQVTLRCSSQSGHNTVSWYQQALGQGPQFIFQYYREEENGRGNFPPRFSGLQFPNYSSELNVNALELDDSALYLCASSGQTGPSPLHFGNGTRLTVT.

The gene calls are TRBV9 and TRBJ1-5; no clear D. Germline V gene lookup returns CDR1 SGDLS and CDR2 YYNGEE. There are 13 residues in the CDR3. V was shortened by 0 bases and J by 4 bases, with 5 bases between the two germline ends. Here the CDR3 reads CASSVGDNQPQHF. CDR3 bases: TGTGCCAGCAGCGTAGGAGATAATCAGCCCCAGCATTTT. The complete variable domain, with remaining parts taken from reference TRBV9 and TRBJ1-5, reads DSGVTQTPKHLITATGQRVTLRCSPRSGDLSVYWYQQSLDQGLQFLIQYYNGEERAKGNILERFSAQQFPDLHSELNLSSLELGDSALYFCASSVGDNQPQHFGDGTRLSIL.

The chain carries TRBV5-1 and TRBJ1-3, with a weak D call TRBD1 (5 bases). The CDR3 has 13 amino acids. In germline, CDR1 is SGHRS, CDR2 YFSETQ. The V gene lost 1 base and the J gene lost 4 bases, with 6 bases spanning the gap. CDR3 loop: CASSLTGGNTIYF. CDR3 DNA sequence: TGCGCCAGCAGCTTGACAGGCGGAAACACCATATATTTT.

There are a few counts of this clone. The V gene is TRBV30, the J gene TRBJ1-6, with 7 bases identical to TRBD1. CDR1 and CDR2 from the germline V gene are GTSNPN and SVGIG (reference sequence). This CDR3 spans 16 amino acids. J was trimmed by 6 bases and V by 4 bases; bases with no gene match: 12. CDR3 region: CAWNRDPGQRNSPLHF. CDR3 DNA sequence: TGTGCCTGGAACCGAGACCCGGGACAGCGTAATTCACCCCTCCACTTT.

CDR3 protein: CATSREEAGGPTDTQYF. Written as DNA, the CDR3 is TGTGCCACCAGCAGAGAGGAGGCGGGGGGACCCACAGATACGCAGTATTTT. The rearrangement links TRBV15 to TRBJ2-3, with TRBD2 matching over 8 bases. The junction had 7 bases not matched to a gene; V was cut back by 0 bases and J by 2 bases. CDR3 length: 17 amino acids. The germline CDR1 and CDR2 sequences are LNHNV and YYDKDF (reference sequence).

This rearrangement joins TRBV15 to TRBJ1-6, with 8 bases matching TRBD1. V lost 5 bases and J lost 7; bases outside the gene matches: 7. Looked up from germline, CDR1 is LNHNV and CDR2 is YYDKDF (reference sequence). There are 15 residues in the CDR3. Written as DNA, the CDR3 is TGTGCCACCAGCCGATCGACAGGGGAGAATTCACCCCTCCACTTT. Amino acid sequence: CATSRSTGENSPLHF.

This clone was recorded a few times. This rearrangement joins TRBV28 to TRBJ2-3; D possibly corresponds to TRBD2 (5 bases). This CDR3 has 12 residues. Germline loops: CDR1 MDHEN, CDR2 SYDVKM. V lost 8 bases and J 0 bases, leaving 6 bases between the germline ends. The CDR3 DNA reads as TGTGCCAGCGGCGGGAGCACAGATACGCAGTATTTT. This codes for CASGGSTDTQYF.

The rearrangement uses TRBV27 and TRBJ1-4, with a possible D match to TRBD1 (5 bases). The V gene's germline CDR1 is MNHEY and CDR2 SMNVEV (reference sequence). Trimming removed 7 bases at V and 6 bases at J, with 15 bases between. The CDR3 has 14 amino acids. CDR3 sequence reads: CASTHLGGDEKLFF. In DNA form, the CDR3 reads TGTGCCAGCACCCATCTCGGGGGTGATGAAAAACTGTTTTTT.

This chain links TRBV7-2 with TRBJ2-7; no clear D. The germline CDR1 and CDR2 sequences are SGHTA and FQGNSA. The V end was cut by 1 base, the J end by 2 bases, with 6 bases between. CDR3 size: 13 residues. The CDR3 region has the DNA TGTGCCAGCAGCTTAGGAACAGCCTACGAGCAGTACTTC. Residues: CASSLGTAYEQYF.

This clone was observed a single time. The chain recombines TRBV30 with TRBJ1-6, with a weak D call TRBD1 (5 bases). Trimming shortened V by 1 base and J by 7 bases, and 11 bases separated the two germline ends. The germline V gene encodes CDR1 GTSNPN and CDR2 SVGIG (reference sequence). This CDR3 spans 14 amino acids. CDR3 sequence: CAWSGGRPNSPLHF. The DNA of the CDR3 is TGTGCCTGGAGTGGGGGCAGACCAAATTCACCCCTCCACTTT.

The rearrangement uses TRBV29-1 and TRBJ1-2; 8 bases fit TRBD1. The V segment lost 6 bases and the J segment 8 bases; nucleotides outside the gene matches: 8. Germline CDR1 SQVTM, CDR2 ANQGSEA. CDR3 length equals 12 residues. CDR3 loop: CSVPRTGNGYTF. In nucleotides, the CDR3 is TGCAGCGTCCCCCGGACAGGGAACGGCTACACCTTC. The whole variable domain, remainder taken from reference TRBV29-1 and TRBJ1-2, is SAVISQKPSRDICQRGTSLTIQCQVDSQVTMMFWYRQQPGQSLTLIATANQGSEATYESGFVIDKFPISRPNLTFSTLTVSNMSPEDSSIYLCSVPRTGNGYTFGSGTRLTVV.

The sample holds one count of this clone. V and J are TRBV5-1 and TRBJ2-2; D may be TRBD1 (5 bases). This CDR3 is 16 amino acids long. CDR1 and CDR2 from the germline V gene are SGHRS and YFSETQ. Trimming removed 4 bases from V and 5 bases from J, with 18 bases in between. The CDR3 here is CASSPSWAGPTGELFF. CDR3 in DNA: TGCGCCAGCAGCCCCTCCTGGGCAGGGCCTACCGGGGAGCTGTTTTTT. Filled out from reference TRBV5-1 and TRBJ2-2, the complete variable domain reads KAGVTQTPRYLIKTRGQQVTLSCSPISGHRSVSWYQQTPGQGLQFLFEYFSETQRNKGNFPGRFSGRQFSNSRSEMNVSTLELGDSALYLCASSPSWAGPTGELFFGEGSRLTVL.

Turning to this clone: Other DNA sequences in this sample translate to the same CDR3. The chain combines TRBV20-1 with TRBJ2-5, with D possibly being TRBD1 (5 bases). V lost 5 bases and J lost 5, with 9 bases in between. CDR1 and CDR2 (germline): DFQATT, SNEGSKA (reference sequence). CDR3 length: 11 amino acids. The CDR3, as DNA: TGCAGTGCTTCTCAGGGTGAGACCCAGTACTTC. Translated, it gives CSASQGETQYF.

This clone was detected once. This chain uses TRBV9 with TRBJ1-2, with TRBD1 matching over 7 bases. CDR1 and CDR2 (germline): SGDLS, YYNGEE. V was pared by 0 bases and J by 6 bases, with 8 bases of the junction left unmatched. This CDR3 spans 15 amino acids. The CDR3 region is CASSVGNRGLDGYTF. Here the CDR3 DNA reads TGTGCCAGCAGCGTAGGGAACAGGGGCTTAGATGGCTACACCTTC.

CDR3 nucleotide sequence: TGTGCCTGGAGTGTCATCGCCGGGACTAGCGTTCCCCACGAGCAGTACTTC. Translated, it gives CAWSVIAGTSVPHEQYF. V gene TRBV30 combines with J gene TRBJ2-7; 10 nucleotides align to TRBD2. The CDR3 has 17 amino acids. Losses at the gene ends were 0 bases for V and 5 bases for J; bases not matched to a gene: 13. Germline assignment: CDR1 GTSNPN and CDR2 SVGIG (reference sequence).

This clone was picked up a small number of times. The CDR3 nucleotides are TGTGCCAGCAGCTTATCTAGCGCGAACACCGGGGAGCTGTTTTTT. As protein: CASSLSSANTGELFF. V and J are TRBV7-2 and TRBJ2-2; D may be TRBD2 (6 bases). Per the germline V gene, CDR1 is SGHTA and CDR2 is FQGNSA. V lost 2 bases, J lost 0 bases, and 7 bases lay in between. The CDR3 has 15 amino acids.

The chain recombines TRBV4-1 with TRBJ2-1; perhaps TRBD2 as D (5 bases). The CDR3 consists of 14 residues. The germline gives CDR1 MGHRA, CDR2 YSYEKL. V was clipped by 5 bases and J by 6 bases, with 14 bases between them. The CDR3 spells CASSFAGNSNEQFF. The DNA for the CDR3 is TGCGCCAGCAGCTTCGCCGGGAACTCCAATGAGCAGTTCTTC.

The table lists this clone with a few counts. The CDR3 nucleotides read TGTGCCAGCAGCTTGGGGCCCGGGGATACGCAGTATTTT. The encoded protein is CASSLGPGDTQYF. The chain is built from TRBV11-3 and TRBJ2-3; D is perhaps TRBD1 (5 bases). V was trimmed by 3 bases and J by 6 bases, leaving 10 bases between them. Per germline, CDR1 SGHNT and CDR2 YENEEA. CDR3 size: 13 residues. Supplemented by reference TRBV11-3 and TRBJ2-3, the full variable domain reads EAGVVQSPRYKIIEKKQPVAFWCNPISGHNTLYWYLQNLGQGPELLIRYENEEAVDDSQLPKDRFSAERLKGVDSTLKIQPAELGDSAVYLCASSLGPGDTQYFGPGTRLTVL.

The chain employs TRBV5-6 and TRBJ2-7; 7 bases match TRBD2. The CDR3 contains 15 residues. Losses at the gene ends were 2 bases for V and 7 bases for J; bases not matched to a gene: 12. From germline, CDR1 is SGHDT and CDR2 YYEEEE. CDR3: CASSLAGPGPGEQYF. In nucleotides, the CDR3 is TGTGCCAGCAGCTTAGCGGGACCCGGTCCTGGAGAGCAGTACTTC.

This rearrangement joins TRBV4-3 to TRBJ2-2, with a possible D match to TRBD1 (5 bases). The V gene lost 2 bases and the J gene lost 5 bases, with 9 bases spanning the gap. There are 14 residues in the CDR3. Germline loops: CDR1 LGHNA, CDR2 YSLEER. The CDR3 loop reads CASSQLQGTGELFF. In DNA form, the CDR3 reads TGCGCCAGCAGCCAACTCCAGGGTACCGGGGAGCTGTTTTTT.